Described below is a single TCR beta chain sequence and its context. What it binds is unknown. CDR1 SGHTA and CDR2 FQGNSA come from the germline V gene. The V and J ends lost 5 bases and 9 bases, in that order; junction bases with no gene match: 8. CDR3 length: 15 amino acids. With 60 Vbeta and 13 Jbeta primers, the PCR was carried out. Some clones are missing from TCRdb's copy, which holds only in-frame ones; the method was immunoSEQ multiplex PCR. The sample shows 100,000 to 150,000 clones, around 76% of them seen only once. The sample originates from a study of cytomegalovirus exposure and HLA in healthy donors. Study details: Around 86 million unique TCRs, all from HLA-typed donors, were included in an early release of the data.

Study-wide results and caveats: It emerged from a later analysis that several of the most significant clusters appeared to be linked to common viral pathogens. Sequencing likely caused a cluster of highly shared sequence variants.

The receptor comes from a male donor in good health and CMV-seronegative. J is TRBJ1-6 and V is TRBV7-2, with 9 positions matching TRBD1. Sample: PBMCs. Here the CDR3 DNA reads TGTGCCAGCAGCCCTGACAGGGGGTTTAGTTCACCCCTCCACTTT. Residues: CASSPDRGFSSPLHF.